These 10 T cell receptor beta chains originate from one sample sequenced in a study of blood T cells in healthy people across ages. Next came a second PCR, run for about 7 to 12 cycles, which used a sample-barcoded 5' primer along with a J-beta primer mix. TCRdb re-analysed the 5' RACE reads in MiXCR, keeping a single row per CDR3 protein. The sample includes approximately 800,000 distinct CDR3 sequences, more than 55% seen only once; the top ten take 25% to 30%. Material: blood. These receptors originate from a man aged 40-50 years in good health.

The chain uses TRBV29-1 and TRBJ2-7; D remains unclear. The CDR3 length is 13 residues. Germline loops: CDR1 SQVTM, CDR2 ANQGSEA. V lost 1 base and J 4 bases, leaving 11 bases between the germline ends. CDR3 sequence reads: CSVEVGSGYEQYF. The DNA of the CDR3 is TGCAGCGTTGAAGTTGGTTCCGGATACGAGCAGTACTTC.

J is TRBJ1-1 and V is TRBV13; D gene uncertain. The germline V and J ends were trimmed by 2 bases and 1 base, with 8 bases remaining between them. The CDR3 totals 14 residues. Germline values: CDR1 PRHDT, CDR2 FYEKMQ (reference sequence). CDR3 DNA sequence: TGTGCCAGCAGCTTATTTAGTTCGAACACTGAAGCTTTCTTT. It encodes CASSLFSSNTEAFF.

The chain employs TRBV20-1 and TRBJ1-2, with 11 bases aligning to TRBD1. Germline CDR1 DFQATT, CDR2 SNEGSKA (reference sequence). The CDR3 has 14 amino acids. V was clipped by 1 base and J by 7 bases; unmatched bases: 5. CDR3 sequence (DNA): TGCAGTGCTAGAGTTCGGGACAGGGGGTTTGGCTACACCTTC. Residues: CSARVRDRGFGYTF.

This clonotype was observed a single time. One end of the junction does not line up with germline, which may come from a read error. V gene TRBV6-2 or TRBV6-3 combines with J gene TRBJ2-5; the D gene is possibly TRBD2 (6 bases). Germline loops: CDR1 MNHEY, CDR2 SVGEGT. The CDR3 is made up of 15 amino acids. The CDR3, as DNA: TGTACCAGCAGTGGACTTGGGGGGTTACAAGAGACCCAGTACTTC. Translated: CTSSGLGGLQETQYF.

The chain recombines TRBV9 with TRBJ2-1; no clear D gene. The CDR3 runs 14 residues. Trimming removed 2 bases from V and 2 bases from J, with 8 bases in between. From germline, CDR1 is SGDLS and CDR2 YYNGEE. The DNA of the CDR3 is TGTGCCAGCAGCGTTATAGGGACCTACAATGAGCAGTTCTTC. Encoded protein: CASSVIGTYNEQFF. The full variable domain, rest sourced from reference TRBV9 and TRBJ2-1, is DSGVTQTPKHLITATGQRVTLRCSPRSGDLSVYWYQQSLDQGLQFLIQYYNGEERAKGNILERFSAQQFPDLHSELNLSSLELGDSALYFCASSVIGTYNEQFFGPGTRLTVL.

J is TRBJ2-7 and V is TRBV11-2, with 13 positions matching TRBD2. CDR1 and CDR2 (germline): SGHAT, FQNNGV. There are 16 residues in the CDR3. The J segment lost 2 bases and the V segment lost 3 bases, leaving 4 bases of the junction unmatched. Here the CDR3 DNA reads TGTGCCAGCAGCTTCGGACTAGCGGGGGCACCCTACGAGCAGTACTTC. Its protein product is CASSFGLAGAPYEQYF.

This sequence joins TRBV12-3 or TRBV12-4 and TRBJ1-1; D gene unclear. This CDR3 has 13 residues. The V gene lost 7 bases and the J gene lost 3 bases, with 12 bases spanning the gap. CDR3 protein: CASTKELDTEAFF. The CDR3 DNA follows: TGTGCCAGCACCAAAGAGTTGGACACTGAAGCTTTCTTT.

This clonotype appeared a few times. J is TRBJ2-5 and V is TRBV12-3 or TRBV12-4; D is tentatively TRBD1 or TRBD2 (5 bases each). Trimming removed 5 bases from V and 7 bases from J, with 17 bases in between. The CDR3 runs 14 residues. The CDR3 sequence is CASSPGSSRGTQYF. CDR3 DNA: TGTGCCAGCAGTCCGGGATCTTCGAGGGGGACCCAGTACTTC.

The V and J genes are TRBV28 and TRBJ2-7; D perhaps matches TRBD1 (5 bases). Germline V lookup: CDR1 MDHEN, CDR2 SYDVKM. Trimming removed 5 bases from V and 3 bases from J, with 14 bases in between. The CDR3 length is 14 residues. The CDR3 sequence: CASSPRGRVYEQYF. In DNA form, the CDR3 reads TGTGCCAGCAGTCCAAGGGGCAGGGTCTACGAGCAGTACTTC.

This chain links TRBV28 with TRBJ1-2; D possibly corresponds to TRBD1 (6 bases). V was pared by 8 bases and J by 6 bases, with 22 bases between. The CDR3 length is 15 residues. The germline CDR1 and CDR2 sequences are MDHEN and SYDVKM. Here the CDR3 DNA reads TGTGCCAGCGTTGTATTTGGGGGGGCGCTTCATGGCTACACCTTC. Amino acids: CASVVFGGALHGYTF.